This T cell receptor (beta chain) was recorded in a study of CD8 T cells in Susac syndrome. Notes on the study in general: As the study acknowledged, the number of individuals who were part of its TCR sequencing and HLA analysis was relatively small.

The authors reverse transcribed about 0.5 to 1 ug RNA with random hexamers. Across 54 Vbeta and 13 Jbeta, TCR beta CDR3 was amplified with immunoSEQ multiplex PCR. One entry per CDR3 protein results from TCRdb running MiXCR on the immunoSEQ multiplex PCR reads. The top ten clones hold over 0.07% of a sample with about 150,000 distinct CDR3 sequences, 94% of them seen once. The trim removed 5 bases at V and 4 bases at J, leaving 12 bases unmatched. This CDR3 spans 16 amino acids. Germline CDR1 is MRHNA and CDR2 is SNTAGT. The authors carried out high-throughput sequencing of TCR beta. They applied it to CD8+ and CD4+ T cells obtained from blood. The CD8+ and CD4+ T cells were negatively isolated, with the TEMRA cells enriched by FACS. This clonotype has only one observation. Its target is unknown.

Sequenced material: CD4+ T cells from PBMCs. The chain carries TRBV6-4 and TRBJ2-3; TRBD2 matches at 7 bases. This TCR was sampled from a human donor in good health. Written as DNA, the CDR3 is TGTGCCAGCAGTATTTCGGCGGGAGATCGAGCAGATACGCAGTATTTT. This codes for CASSISAGDRADTQYF.